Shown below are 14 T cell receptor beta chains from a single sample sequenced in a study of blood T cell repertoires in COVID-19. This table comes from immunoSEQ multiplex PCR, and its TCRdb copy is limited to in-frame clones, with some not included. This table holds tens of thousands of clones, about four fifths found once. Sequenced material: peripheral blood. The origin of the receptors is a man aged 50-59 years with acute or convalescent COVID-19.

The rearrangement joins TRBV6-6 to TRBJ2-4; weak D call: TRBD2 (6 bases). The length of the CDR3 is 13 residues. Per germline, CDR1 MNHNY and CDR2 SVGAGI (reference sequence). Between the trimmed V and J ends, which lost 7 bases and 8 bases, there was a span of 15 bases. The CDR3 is CASKTASGDIQYF. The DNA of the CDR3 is TGTGCCAGCAAGACAGCGTCGGGGGACATTCAGTACTTC.

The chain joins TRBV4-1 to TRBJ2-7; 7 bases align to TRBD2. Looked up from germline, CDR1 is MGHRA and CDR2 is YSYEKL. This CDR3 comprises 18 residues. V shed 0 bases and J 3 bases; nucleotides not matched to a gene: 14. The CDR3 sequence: CASSQDDAGRGPGYEQYF. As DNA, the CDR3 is TGCGCCAGCAGCCAAGATGACGCGGGGAGGGGTCCGGGCTACGAGCAGTACTTC.

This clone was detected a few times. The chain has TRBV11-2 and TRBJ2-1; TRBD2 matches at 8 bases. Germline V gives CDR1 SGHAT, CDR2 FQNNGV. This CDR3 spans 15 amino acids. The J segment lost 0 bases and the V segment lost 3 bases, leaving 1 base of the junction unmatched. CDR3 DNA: TGTGCCAGCAGCTTGAGCGGGGGCTCCTACAATGAGCAGTTCTTC. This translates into CASSLSGGSYNEQFF. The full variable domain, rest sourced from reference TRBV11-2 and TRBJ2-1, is EAGVAQSPRYKIIEKRQSVAFWCNPISGHATLYWYQQILGQGPKLLIQFQNNGVVDDSQLPKDRFSAERLKGVDSTLKIQPAKLEDSAVYLCASSLSGGSYNEQFFGPGTRLTVL.

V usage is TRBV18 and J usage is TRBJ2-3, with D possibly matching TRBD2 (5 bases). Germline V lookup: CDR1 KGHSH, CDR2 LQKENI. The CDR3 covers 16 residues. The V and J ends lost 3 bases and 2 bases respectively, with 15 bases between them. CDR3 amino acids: CASSPTRRPHTDTQYF. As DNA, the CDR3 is TGTGCCAGCTCACCTACTAGGAGACCACACACAGATACGCAGTATTTT. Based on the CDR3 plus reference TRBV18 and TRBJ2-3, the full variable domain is NAGVMQNPRHLVRRRGQEARLRCSPMKGHSHVYWYRQLPEEGLKFMVYLQKENIIDESGMPKERFSAEFPKEGPSILRIQQVVRGDSAAYFCASSPTRRPHTDTQYFGPGTRLTVL.

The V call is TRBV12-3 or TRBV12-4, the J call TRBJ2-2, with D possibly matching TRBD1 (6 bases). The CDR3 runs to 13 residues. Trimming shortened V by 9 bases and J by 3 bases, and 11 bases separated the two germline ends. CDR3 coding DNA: TGTGCCAGTAAGGGACAATACACCGGGGAGCTGTTTTTT. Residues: CASKGQYTGELFF.

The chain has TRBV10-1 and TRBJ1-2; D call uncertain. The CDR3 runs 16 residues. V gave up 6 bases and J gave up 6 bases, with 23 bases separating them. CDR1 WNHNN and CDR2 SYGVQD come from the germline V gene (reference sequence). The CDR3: CASRRGTETHLDGYTF. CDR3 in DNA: TGCGCCAGCAGGCGGGGAACAGAAACCCACCTAGATGGCTACACCTTC.

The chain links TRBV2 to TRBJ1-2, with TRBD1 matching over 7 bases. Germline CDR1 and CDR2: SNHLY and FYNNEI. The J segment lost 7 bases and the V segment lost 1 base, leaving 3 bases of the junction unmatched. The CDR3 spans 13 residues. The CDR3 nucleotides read TGTGCCAGCAGTGAAGTCAAGGGGGCTGGCTACACCTTC. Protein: CASSEVKGAGYTF.

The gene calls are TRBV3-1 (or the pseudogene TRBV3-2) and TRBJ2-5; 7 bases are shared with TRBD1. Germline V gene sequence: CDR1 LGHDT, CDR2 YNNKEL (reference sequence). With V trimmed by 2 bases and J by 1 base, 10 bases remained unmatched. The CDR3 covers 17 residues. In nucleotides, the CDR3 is TGTGCCAGCAGCCAAAAAAATACAGGGGTCTCCCAAGAGACCCAGTACTTC. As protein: CASSQKNTGVSQETQYF.

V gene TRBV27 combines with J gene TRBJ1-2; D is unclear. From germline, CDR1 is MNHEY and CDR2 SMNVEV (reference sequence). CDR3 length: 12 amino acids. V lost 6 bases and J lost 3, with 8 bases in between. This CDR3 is CASRKEDYGYTF. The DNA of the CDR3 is TGTGCCAGCAGGAAGGAGGACTATGGCTACACCTTC.

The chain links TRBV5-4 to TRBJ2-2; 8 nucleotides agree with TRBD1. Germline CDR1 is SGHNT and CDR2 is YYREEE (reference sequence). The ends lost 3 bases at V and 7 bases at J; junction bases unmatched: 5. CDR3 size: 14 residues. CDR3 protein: CASSWTGLSGELFF. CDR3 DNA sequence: TGTGCCAGCAGCTGGACAGGGTTGAGCGGGGAGCTGTTTTTT. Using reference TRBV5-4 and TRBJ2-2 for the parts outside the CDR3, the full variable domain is ETGVTQSPTHLIKTRGQQVTLRCSSQSGHNTVSWYQQALGQGPQFIFQYYREEENGRGNFPPRFSGLQFPNYSSELNVNALELDDSALYLCASSWTGLSGELFFGEGSRLTVL.

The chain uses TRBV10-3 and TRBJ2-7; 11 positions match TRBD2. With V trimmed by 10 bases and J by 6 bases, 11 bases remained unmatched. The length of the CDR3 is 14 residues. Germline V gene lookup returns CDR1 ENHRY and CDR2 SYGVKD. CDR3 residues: CATRVAGGPPEQYF. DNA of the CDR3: TGTGCCACCCGGGTAGCGGGAGGGCCCCCCGAGCAGTACTTC.

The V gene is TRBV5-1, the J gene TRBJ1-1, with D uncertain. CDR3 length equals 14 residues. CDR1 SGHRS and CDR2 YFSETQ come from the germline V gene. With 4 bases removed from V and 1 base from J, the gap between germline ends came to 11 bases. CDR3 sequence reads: CASSPGIKNTEAFF. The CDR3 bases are TGCGCCAGCAGCCCGGGGATAAAGAACACTGAAGCTTTCTTT.

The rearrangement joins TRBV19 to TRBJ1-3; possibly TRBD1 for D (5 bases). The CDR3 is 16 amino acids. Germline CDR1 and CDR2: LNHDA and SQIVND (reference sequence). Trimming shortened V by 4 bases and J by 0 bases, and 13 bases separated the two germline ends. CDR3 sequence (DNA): TGTGCCAGTAGTACGCCAGGGTTCAGCTCTGGAAACACCATATATTTT. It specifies CASSTPGFSSGNTIYF.

CDR3 region: CASNSDRVQETQYF. Written as DNA, the CDR3 is TGTGCCAGCAACTCGGACAGGGTCCAAGAGACCCAGTACTTC. The V call is TRBV7-9, the J call TRBJ2-5; 8 nucleotides agree with TRBD1. Unmatched junction bases numbered 5, after V lost 7 bases and J lost 1 base. CDR1 is SEHNR and CDR2 is FQNEAQ in the germline V gene (reference sequence). The CDR3 is made up of 14 amino acids.